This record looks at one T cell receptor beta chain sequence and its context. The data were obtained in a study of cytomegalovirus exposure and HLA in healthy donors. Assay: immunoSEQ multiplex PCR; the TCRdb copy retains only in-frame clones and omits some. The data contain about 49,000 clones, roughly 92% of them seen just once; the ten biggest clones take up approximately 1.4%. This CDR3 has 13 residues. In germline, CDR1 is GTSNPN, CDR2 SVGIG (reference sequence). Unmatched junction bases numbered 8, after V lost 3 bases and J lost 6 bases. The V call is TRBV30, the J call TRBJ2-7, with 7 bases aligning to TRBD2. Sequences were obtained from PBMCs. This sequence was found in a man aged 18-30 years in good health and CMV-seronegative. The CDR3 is CAWRGLQPGEQYF. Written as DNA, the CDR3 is TGTGCCTGGAGGGGACTACAACCTGGCGAGCAGTACTTC.